This TCR beta chain was identified in a study of CD8 T cells in ankylosing spondylitis. The study, taken as a whole, reports: Disease-linked clones were found to be CD8+ and relatively rare in peripheral blood. It was reported that disease-linked clones were significantly enriched in matched ankylosing spondylitis synovial fluid. Reactive arthritis synovial fluid and blood were previously reported to contain some motif variants. The study identified a TCR beta motif of 7 or 8 highly homologous variants that appeared characteristic of ankylosing spondylitis blood.

Making the TCR beta libraries involved quantitative 5'-RACE with molecular barcodes. Each CDR3 protein is one row after TCRdb ran MiXCR on the 5' RACE reads. This sample has some 400,000 distinct CDR3 sequences, with about a fifth found just once. As to this clonotype: The antigen is not known.

This CDR3 has 14 amino acids. Germline trimming cut 7 bases from V and 3 bases from J; bases unmatched to any gene: 5. The chain uses TRBV12-3 or TRBV12-4 and TRBJ1-2, with 10 bases aligning to TRBD1. The sequence derives from a male donor with ankylosing spondylitis. Input material: blood, either unsorted or a sorted T cell fraction (not recorded which). CDR3: CASTLGQGDYGYTF. The CDR3, as DNA: TGTGCCAGCACCTTAGGACAGGGGGACTATGGCTACACCTTC.